This TCR beta chain was found in a study of regulatory T cells in long-lasting Graves disease. Study-level results: The study found TRBV28, TRBJ1-2 and TRBJ2-5 favored in persistent disease.

This clonotype was counted at least ten times. The antigen is not known. Germline CDR1 is LGHDT and CDR2 is YNNKEL (reference sequence). The germline V and J ends were trimmed by 0 bases and 4 bases, with 10 bases remaining between them. The CDR3 extends over 14 amino acids. Time point described: newly diagnosed GD, antithyroid drugs for less than 3 months. Generation of the TCR library employed RNA extracted from PBMCs. Investigators report Graves' disease was diagnosed under American Thyroid Association guidelines. Building the TCR beta libraries relied on iRepertoire HTBI primers, and CDR3 regions underwent Arm-PCR. A single record per CDR3 protein comes from TCRdb applying MiXCR to the multiplex PCR reads. Counted here are a few hundred thousand distinct CDR3 sequences, 20% occurring once; the ten biggest clones make up about 15%.

This sequence originates from a female donor with Graves disease. The rearrangement links TRBV3-1 to TRBJ2-7; no reliable D call. The sample in question was peripheral blood mononuclear cells (PBMCs), obtained at new diagnosis, from a patient treated with antithyroid drugs. CDR3 region: CASSQDPISYEQYF. Here the CDR3 DNA reads TGTGCCAGCAGCCAAGATCCCATTTCATACGAGCAGTACTTC.